A selection of T cell receptor beta chains follows, all from one sample in a study of neurological immune-mediated disorders. Via MiXCR, TCRdb re-called the 5' RACE reads, giving one row per CDR3 protein. Here the sample spans fewer than 40,000 distinct CDR3 sequences, roughly 5% being singletons. The sequenced sample was CD4+ T cells from blood. The receptors were gathered from a man aged 18-30 years in good health. CDR3s include the opening cysteine and the closing phenylalanine or tryptophan. A D gene is named only where the DNA matches it firmly. Size tells how often a clone was seen (once, few, many) or the class of an expanded clone, and some rows leave it out.

clone size | J gene | V gene | D gene | CDR3 DNA | CDR3 protein
many | TRBJ2-5 | TRBV5-1 | NA | TGCGCCAGCAGCCTGGAAGGGGCTGGGGAGACCCAGTACTTC | CASSLEGAGETQYF
many | TRBJ2-2 | TRBV5-1 | NA | TGCGCCAGCAGCTTCGGGTTTTGGTCTGGCACCGGGGAGCTGTTTTTT | CASSFGFWSGTGELFF
NA | TRBJ1-1 | TRBV10-3 | NA | TGTGCCATCAGGCTGGGGGCCGGCACTGAAGCTTTCTTT | CAIRLGAGTEAFF
many | TRBJ2-7 | TRBV6-5 | NA | TGTGCCAGCAGCCAACCTCACGTCTACGAGCAGTACTTC | CASSQPHVYEQYF
many | TRBJ1-2 | TRBV6-5 | NA | TGTGCCAGCAGTTACAGTCTTTTGGGAGTTAACTATGGCTACACCTTC | CASSYSLLGVNYGYTF
NA | TRBJ2-7 | TRBV6-1 | NA | TGTGCCAGCAGTGAGGAGGGACAGTGGGACCCCTGGGAGCAGTACTTC | CASSEEGQWDPWEQYF
many | TRBJ2-1 | TRBV6-1 | NA | TGTGCCAGCAGTCGATTACGCGGGGGCGACTCCAATGAGCAGTTCTTC | CASSRLRGGDSNEQFF
many | TRBJ1-2 | TRBV7-2 | TRBD1 | TGTGCCAGCAGCTTAGTCAGTCAGGGGGCTGTCTATGGCTACACCTTC | CASSLVSQGAVYGYTF
many | TRBJ2-1 | TRBV6-5 | NA | TGTGCCAGCAGTTACGACAGGAGTCTGCACAATGAGCAGTTCTTC | CASSYDRSLHNEQFF
many | TRBJ2-3 | TRBV29-1 | NA | TGCAGCGTTGAAATGGGCCCCACAGATACGCAGTATTTT | CSVEMGPTDTQYF